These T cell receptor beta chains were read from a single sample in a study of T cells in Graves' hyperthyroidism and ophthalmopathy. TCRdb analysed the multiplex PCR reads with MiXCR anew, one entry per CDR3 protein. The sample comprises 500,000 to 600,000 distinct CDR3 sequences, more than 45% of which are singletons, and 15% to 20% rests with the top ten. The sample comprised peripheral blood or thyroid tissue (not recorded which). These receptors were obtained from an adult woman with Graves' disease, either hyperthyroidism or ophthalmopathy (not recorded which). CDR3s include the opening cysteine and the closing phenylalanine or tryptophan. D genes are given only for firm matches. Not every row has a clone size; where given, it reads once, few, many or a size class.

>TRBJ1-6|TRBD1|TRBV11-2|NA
CASSRLDRVGYSPLHF
TGTGCCAGCAGCCGGCTGGACAGGGTCGGGTATTCACCCCTCCACTTT
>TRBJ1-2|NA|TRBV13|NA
CASRGADNYGYTF
TGTGCCAGCAGGGGTGCGGACAACTATGGCTACACCTTC
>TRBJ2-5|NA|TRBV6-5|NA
CASSRTQEGMMETQYF
TGTGCCAGCAGCAGGACCCAGGAGGGGATGATGGAGACCCAGTACTTC
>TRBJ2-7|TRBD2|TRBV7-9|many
CASSPGTSSHEQYF
TGTGCCAGCAGCCCAGGGACTAGTTCCCACGAGCAGTACTTC
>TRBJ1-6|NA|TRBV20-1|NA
CSARNYGDSPLHF
TGCAGTGCTCGCAACTATGGGGATTCACCCCTCCACTTT
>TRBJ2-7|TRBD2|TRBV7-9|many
CASSSRLAPSYEQYF
TGTGCCAGCAGCTCCCGACTAGCGCCCTCCTACGAGCAGTACTTC
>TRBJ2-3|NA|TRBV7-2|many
CASSSRVVGTDTQYF
TGTGCCAGCAGCAGCAGGGTTGTGGGCACAGATACGCAGTATTTT
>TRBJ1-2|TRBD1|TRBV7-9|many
CASSSWDSTNYGYTF
TGTGCCAGCAGCTCATGGGACAGTACTAACTATGGCTACACCTTC
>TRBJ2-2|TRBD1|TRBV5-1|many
CASKAQGVTGELFF
TGCGCCAGCAAGGCACAGGGGGTGACCGGGGAGCTGTTTTTT
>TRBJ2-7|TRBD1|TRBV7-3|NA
CASRSLIGTADSYEQYF
TGTGCCAGCAGATCGCTTATCGGGACAGCTGATTCCTACGAGCAGTACTTC
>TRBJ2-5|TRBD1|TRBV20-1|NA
CSAWDRGRPGETQYF
TGCAGTGCGTGGGACAGGGGGCGCCCCGGGGAGACCCAGTACTTC
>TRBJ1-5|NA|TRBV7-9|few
CASSQDGPLHF
TGTGCCAGCAGCCAAGACGGACCACTGCATTTT
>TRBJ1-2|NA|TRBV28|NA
CASSWYSNYGYTF
TGTGCCAGCAGCTGGTACTCTAACTATGGCTACACCTTC
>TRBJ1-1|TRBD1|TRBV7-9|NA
CASSNSDPAGQGNTEAFF
TGTGCCAGCAGCAATTCGGACCCCGCGGGACAGGGAAACACTGAAGCTTTCTTT
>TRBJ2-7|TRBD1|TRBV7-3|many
CASSHGQGVAYEQYF
TGTGCCAGCAGCCACGGACAGGGGGTGGCCTACGAGCAGTACTTC
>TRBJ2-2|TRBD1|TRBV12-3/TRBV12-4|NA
CASQWTGSTGELFF
TGTGCCTCCCAATGGACAGGGAGCACCGGGGAGCTGTTTTTT
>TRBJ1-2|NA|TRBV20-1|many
CSASGDSYGYTF
TGCAGTGCTAGCGGAGACAGTTATGGCTACACCTTC
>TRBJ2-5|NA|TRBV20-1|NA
CSASRGSIWETQYF
TGCAGTGCTAGCCGTGGGAGTATTTGGGAGACCCAGTACTTC
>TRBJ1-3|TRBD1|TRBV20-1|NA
CSARGQGEYNTIYF
TGCAGTGCTCGGGGACAGGGGGAATACAACACCATATATTTT
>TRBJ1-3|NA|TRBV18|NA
CASSPGREYSGNTIYF
TGTGCCAGCTCACCGGGAAGGGAATACTCTGGAAACACCATATATTTT
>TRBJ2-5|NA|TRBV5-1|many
CASSLASGGREETQYF
TGCGCCAGCAGCTTGGCCTCAGGGGGGCGGGAAGAGACCCAGTACTTC
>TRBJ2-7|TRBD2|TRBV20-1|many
CSARHPERGGWALYEQYF
TGCAGTGCTAGACATCCCGAGCGGGGGGGATGGGCCCTTTACGAGCAGTACTTC
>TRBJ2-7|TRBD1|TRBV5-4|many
CASSGAGTGPYEQYF
TGTGCCAGCAGCGGGGCCGGGACAGGGCCCTACGAGCAGTACTTC
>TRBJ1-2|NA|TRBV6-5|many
CASSYKGTYGYTF
TGTGCCAGCAGTTACAAGGGGACCTATGGCTACACCTTC
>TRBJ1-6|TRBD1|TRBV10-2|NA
CASSPDRVYNSPLHF
TGCGCCAGCAGCCCGGACAGGGTCTATAATTCACCCCTCCACTTT
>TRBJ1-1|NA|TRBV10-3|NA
CAISPGGLTEAFF
TGTGCCATCAGCCCGGGGGGCTTGACTGAAGCTTTCTTT
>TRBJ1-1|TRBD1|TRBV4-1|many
CASSQDQDRGEAFF
TGCGCCAGCAGCCAAGACCAAGACAGGGGAGAAGCTTTCTTT
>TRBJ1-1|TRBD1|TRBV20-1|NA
CGASQGVDEASF
TGCGGTGCTTCACAGGGGGTCGATGAAGCTTCCTTT
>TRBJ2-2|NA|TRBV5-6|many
CASTAGDNTGELFF
TGTGCCAGCACCGCAGGGGACAACACCGGGGAGCTGTTTTTT
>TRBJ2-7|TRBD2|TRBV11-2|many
CASTTWASGSYEQYF
TGTGCCAGCACTACTTGGGCTAGCGGGAGCTACGAGCAGTACTTC
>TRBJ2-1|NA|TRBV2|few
CASSAGLYRGGNNEQFF
TGTGCCAGCAGTGCGGGCCTTTACAGGGGGGGAAACAATGAGCAGTTCTTC
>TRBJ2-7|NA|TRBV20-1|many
CSARQVGYEQYF
TGCAGTGCTAGACAAGTCGGCTACGAGCAGTACTTC
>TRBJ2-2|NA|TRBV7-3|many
CASSLGGGNTGELFF
TGTGCCAGCAGCTTGGGGGGAGGGAACACCGGGGAGCTGTTTTTT
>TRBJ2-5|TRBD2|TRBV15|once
CATSSRLAGGPKGTQYF
TGTGCCACCAGCAGTCGACTAGCGGGAGGGCCTAAAGGGACCCAGTACTTC
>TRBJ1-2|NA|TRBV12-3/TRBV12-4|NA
CASSLTGSQYGYTF
TGTGCCAGCAGTTTAACCGGGAGCCAATATGGCTACACCTTC
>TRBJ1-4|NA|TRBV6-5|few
CASSSRQRYEKLFF
TGTGCCAGCAGTTCCCGACAGCGGTACGAAAAACTGTTTTTT
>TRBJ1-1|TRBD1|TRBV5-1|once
CTSSSDRVSVEAFF
TGCACCAGCAGCTCAGACAGGGTGTCGGTTGAAGCTTTCTTT
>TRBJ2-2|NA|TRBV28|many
CASSPPRDTGELFF
TGTGCCAGCAGTCCTCCGAGGGACACCGGGGAGCTGTTTTTT
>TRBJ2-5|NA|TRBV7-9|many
CASSLESPETQYF
TGTGCCAGCAGCTTAGAGTCCCCAGAGACCCAGTACTTC
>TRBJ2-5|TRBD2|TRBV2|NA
CASRKGLASETQYF
TGTGCCAGCAGGAAGGGACTAGCTTCGGAGACCCAGTACTTC
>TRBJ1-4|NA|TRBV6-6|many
CASSSMTGGGEKLFF
TGTGCCAGCAGTTCCATGACAGGAGGAGGCGAAAAACTGTTTTTT
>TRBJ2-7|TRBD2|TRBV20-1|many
CSARDGRTSGFSYEQYF
TGCAGTGCTAGAGACGGACGGACTAGCGGATTCTCCTACGAGCAGTACTTC
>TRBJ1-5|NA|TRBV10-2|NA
CASSEHSVDQPQHF
TGCGCCAGCAGTGAGCATTCGGTCGACCAGCCCCAGCATTTT
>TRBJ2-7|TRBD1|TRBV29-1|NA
CSATTGGPEQYF
TGCAGTGCTACTACAGGGGGCCCCGAGCAGTACTTC
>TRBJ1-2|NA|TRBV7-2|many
CASSLAAGRESGYTF
TGTGCCAGCAGCTTAGCGGCGGGAAGGGAGAGTGGCTACACCTTC
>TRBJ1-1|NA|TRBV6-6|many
CATYDTEAFF
TGTGCCACCTATGACACTGAAGCTTTCTTT
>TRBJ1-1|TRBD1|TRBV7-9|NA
CASSRQGRDTEAFF
TGTGCCAGCAGCAGACAGGGAAGGGACACTGAAGCTTTCTTT
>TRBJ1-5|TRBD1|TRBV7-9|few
CASSSSLMGPGQGAFGNQPQHF
TGTGCCAGCAGTTCCTCCTTAATGGGCCCGGGACAGGGGGCGTTCGGCAATCAGCCCCAGCATTTT
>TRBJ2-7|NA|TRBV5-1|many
CASSLAGQGDNLYEQYF
TGCGCCAGCAGCTTGGCGGGGCAAGGGGACAACTTATACGAGCAGTACTTC